The T cell receptor beta chain under discussion was sequenced for a study of type 1 regulatory T cells. A single record per CDR3 protein comes from TCRdb applying MiXCR to the reads. The sample yields about 68,000 distinct CDR3 sequences, around 60% seen once. Germline assignment: CDR1 SGHKS and CDR2 YYEKEE (reference sequence). With 7 bases clipped from V and 2 bases from J, the junction kept 7 bases outside the gene matches. The CDR3 sequence is 15 residues long. Turning to this clonotype: Antigen: not known.

This receptor was taken from a human donor in good health. The J gene is TRBJ1-3, the V gene TRBV5-5, with TRBD1 matching over 9 bases. The sequencing input was cultured T cells, either the whole culture or a sorted T cell fraction (not recorded which). This sample's subset: Tr1-enriched cell product generated in vitro against host alloantigens. The CDR3 here is CASDRGWEPGNTIYF. DNA of the CDR3: TGTGCCAGCGACAGGGGGTGGGAGCCTGGAAACACCATATATTTT.